This T cell receptor beta chain was captured by sequencing in a study of blood T cell repertoires in COVID-19 (dated by TCRdb to 2019 to 2021). For context, the study as a whole: The collaborator samples originated in the United States, Italy and Spain and spanned the acute and convalescent phases of COVID-19. The repertoires were made available in a free public database intended to serve as a resource for research on the immune response to SARS-CoV-2. Nearly every sample came with metadata listing a de-identified subject ID, COVID-19 status, age in years and sex. HLA class I and class II types, where available, came from metadata supplied by the sample provider rather than from assay-based typing. The dataset comprised deeply sampled blood TCRbeta repertoires from subjects exposed to, actively infected with, or recovered from COVID-19. The samples were drawn from two sources: the first 160 participants of the ongoing ImmuneRACE study, and 1,254 subjects contributed by 6 global collaborators. The prospective study material was composed of cDNA or gDNA derived from T cells, B-cell-depleted T cells, or PBMCs.

The study at large found these results: The amount of clinical and demographic metadata varied by source and participant and was provided uncurated.

Comments on this clone: Its antigen target is currently unknown. The sample holds no much larger clone one base away, and base qualities are not on file.

TCRbeta CDR3 regions were amplified from genomic DNA using the immunoSEQ Assay, a bias-controlled multiplex PCR. Per the source publication's procedure: The number of nucleated cells in each sample was estimated from the amplification of reference gene primers within the assay. Sequence reads were collapsed and filtered to measure the absolute abundance of every unique TCRbeta CDR3 rearrangement. For each sample, productive Simpson clonality was calculated by taking the square root of Simpson's diversity index across productive rearrangements. Sourced from immuneACCESS, this table was stored by TCRdb with only in-frame sequences that have V and J called. A share of the clones is absent; for the studies checked, an unresolved V gene accounts for under half, and the remainder has no known explanation. V and J calls plus clone size are reproduced from that table; the DNA served to infer D and trimming. Recorded for this sample are fewer than 250,000 clones; 85% to 90% of them occurred a single time. Less than 3.5% of the sample belongs to the ten largest clones.

The CDR3 has 15 amino acids, counting the end cysteine and phenylalanine. The kept DNA is CDR3 alone, 45 bases in frame from the first base. The germline V gene gives CDR1 as MNHEY and CDR2 as SVGAGI. V has 1 base trimmed and J has 1 base trimmed; junction bases matching no gene number 4. At one collaborating source in Seattle, patients were enrolled during active infection and were followed longitudinally through the course of disease. Whole blood was collected in K2EDTA tubes by collaborating institutions according to the institutions' own protocols. Collaborator samples were shipped for TCRbeta analysis as frozen whole blood, isolated PBMCs, or DNA extracted from either sample type.

The sequencing sample was made of peripheral blood. Rearrangement joined TRBV6-5 to TRBJ2-7; a stretch of 7 junction bases matches TRBD2. The sequence was collected from a man aged 25 to 40 with COVID-19, enrolled during active disease. The DNA reads TGTGCCAGCAGTTACTTCAGCGGGGAATCCTACGAGCAGTACTTC. Its protein product is CASSYFSGESYEQYF.